The entry that follows covers one TCR beta chain sequence. This record comes from a study of blood T cell repertoires in COVID-19. Overall study context: PBMCs, B-cell-depleted T cells, or T cells provided the cDNA or gDNA that made up the material.

Methods used by the authors: Cell counts per sample came from amplifying reference gene primers. Sequenced by immunoSEQ multiplex PCR; TCRdb stores in-frame clones only, minus some. For V, J and clone size, that table is used; D and trimming come from the DNA. This sample has about 25,000 clones; 75% to 90% occur once, and the top ten carry roughly 61%. Germline CDR1 and CDR2: MNHEY and SVGAGI. The CDR3 contains 15 residues. The V end was cut by 6 bases, the J end by 4 bases, with 17 bases between. Sequencing input: peripheral blood. The TCR was taken from a woman aged 80 or older with acute or convalescent COVID-19. The chain has TRBV6-5 and TRBJ2-3; a weak D match, TRBD2 (6 bases). The CDR3 sequence is CASRPVGGIPDTQYF. The CDR3 DNA sequence: TGTGCCAGCAGACCCGTTGGGGGGATCCCAGATACGCAGTATTTT.